This T cell receptor (beta chain) comes out of a study of blood T cell repertoires in COVID-19 (dated by TCRdb to 2020 to 2022). Broadly, across the study: Samples from collaborators originated in the United States, Italy and Spain and spanned both the acute and convalescent phases of COVID-19. The prospective study material was composed of cDNA or gDNA derived from T cells, B-cell-depleted T cells, or PBMCs. Deeply sampled blood TCRbeta repertoires from subjects exposed to, actively infected with, or recovered from COVID-19 were included in the dataset. The repertoires were released in a freely available public database meant as a resource for research on the immune response to SARS-CoV-2. The samples were drawn from two sources: the first 160 participants of the ongoing ImmuneRACE study, and 1,254 subjects contributed by 6 global collaborators. Sample metadata almost always included a de-identified subject ID, COVID-19 status, age in years and sex. Where available, HLA class I and class II types were obtained from metadata supplied by the sample provider rather than from assay-based typing.

Samples from volunteer blood donors who had recovered from COVID-19 were contributed by a second Seattle source. The collaborating institutions used their own protocols to collect whole blood in K2EDTA tubes. Collaborator samples were shipped for TCRbeta analysis as frozen whole blood, isolated PBMCs, or DNA extracted from either sample type. TCRbeta CDR3 regions were amplified from genomic DNA using the immunoSEQ Assay, a bias-controlled multiplex PCR. The study's processing was this. The number of nucleated cells in each sample was estimated by amplification of reference gene primers within the assay. Sequence reads were collapsed and filtered to measure the absolute abundance of every unique TCRbeta CDR3 rearrangement. For each sample, productive Simpson clonality was calculated as the square root of Simpson's diversity index over productive rearrangements. The table was pulled from immuneACCESS by TCRdb, which kept in-frame rearrangements only. Such tables lose some clones; where checked, under half of the loss comes from unresolved V genes, and the rest has no known cause. The V and J calls and clone size are taken from that table; D and trimming were inferred from the DNA. This sample gives some 290,000 clones in total; 87% of them show up just once. Of the sample, 2.2% falls within the top ten clones.

Study-wide conclusions, independent of this receptor: How much clinical and demographic metadata was included differed by source and by participant, and the metadata was provided uncurated.

The CDR3 runs 11 amino acids, cysteine and phenylalanine included. Only CDR3 DNA remains: 33 bases, in frame from the first base. According to the germline V gene (reference sequence), CDR1 reads SGHKS and CDR2 reads YYEKEE. Trimming removed 5 bases from V and 7 bases from J, leaving 9 bases between the germline ends. On this clone: This receptor's antigen is unknown. No base quality information exists; no much larger clone differs at one position.

This sequence originates from a woman aged 45-59 years who had recovered from COVID-19. Recombination joined TRBV5-5 with TRBJ1-1; too little of a D gene remains to name it. The sample taken for sequencing was peripheral blood. The DNA sequence is given as TGTGCCAGCAGTACCCCGGTTGAAGCTTTCTTT. Translated, this gives CASSTPVEAFF.